This passage covers 14 T cell receptor beta chains from one sample sequenced in a study of PD-1 blockade in classical Hodgkin lymphoma. Profiled with immunoSEQ multiplex PCR; TCRdb holds only in-frame clones, not every one. This table has approximately 41,000 clones, about 70% appearing once. As to time point: cycle 4 day 1 (C4D1), after less than 7 weeks of nivolumab. Relapse after autologous stem cell transplantation occurred in every patient, and brentuximab vedotin exposure varied. The sequencing used peripheral blood mononuclear cells (PBMCs), collected before the fourth cycle of nivolumab. The receptor set was obtained from a human donor with classical Hodgkin lymphoma.

The chain combines TRBV5-1 with TRBJ2-3; no reliable D call. Germline V gene data show CDR1 as SGHRS and CDR2 as YFSETQ. The V end was cut by 0 bases, the J end by 3 bases, with 8 bases between. The CDR3 extends over 14 amino acids. In nucleotides, the CDR3 is TGCGCCAGCAGCTTGGGTCGAGTAACAGATACGCAGTATTTT. Protein sequence: CASSLGRVTDTQYF.

The V and J genes are TRBV2 and TRBJ1-3; D gene ambiguous. Germline V gene sequence: CDR1 SNHLY, CDR2 FYNNEI. V was cut by 1 base and J by 2 bases, with 9 bases left in between. The CDR3 is 15 residues long. The CDR3 spells CASSEGSFAGNTIYF. CDR3 DNA sequence: TGTGCCAGCAGTGAAGGGAGTTTCGCTGGAAACACCATATATTTT. Full variable domain (rest looked up from reference TRBV2 and TRBJ1-3): EPEVTQTPSHQVTQMGQEVILRCVPISNHLYFYWYRQILGQKVEFLVSFYNNEISEKSEIFDDQFSVERPDGSNFTLKIRSTKLEDSAMYFCASSEGSFAGNTIYFGEGSWLTVV.

For this clone: One end of the junction does not line up with germline, which may come from a read error. The sample carries other DNA sequences with the same CDR3. The rearrangement links TRBV5-4 to TRBJ1-5; D is unresolved. The CDR3 runs to 13 residues. Germline CDR1 SGHNT, CDR2 YYREEE (reference sequence). The CDR3 here is CASSLGSNQPQHF. The CDR3 DNA is TGTGCCAGCAGCTTGGGTAGCAATCAGCCCCAGCATTTC.

CDR3 residues: CASSDRQGQNTEAFF. As DNA, the CDR3 is TGTGCCAGCAGTGACCGACAGGGACAGAACACTGAAGCTTTCTTT. The V gene is TRBV6-4, the J gene TRBJ1-1; TRBD1 matches at 7 bases. J lost 1 base, V lost 2 bases, and 4 bases had no gene match. The germline CDR1 and CDR2 sequences are MRHNA and SNTAGT. The CDR3 runs 15 residues.

A note on this clone: A much more abundant neighbour one base away suggests this may be a read error. CDR3 bases: TGTGCCAGCAGCTTGAGAGAGACCCAGTACTTC. It codes for CASSLRETQYF. The rearrangement links TRBV5-6 to TRBJ2-5; D is uncertain. The CDR3 is 11 amino acids. The V end was cut by 1 base, the J end by 4 bases, with 2 bases between. Germline CDR1 SGHDT, CDR2 YYEEEE.

This chain links TRBV21-1 with TRBJ1-1. TRBV21-1 is recorded as a pseudogene. The CDR3 totals 10 residues. The CDR3 coding sequence is TGTGCCAGCCATCGGACTGAAGCTTTCTTT. It codes for CASHRTEAFF.

The V call is TRBV29-1, the J call TRBJ2-2; 10 bases fit TRBD2. Germline assignment: CDR1 SQVTM and CDR2 ANQGSEA. The CDR3 totals 16 residues. With V trimmed by 7 bases and J by 5 bases, 13 bases remained unmatched. DNA of the CDR3: TGCAGCGCTGCCCAAGCGGGAGGGCCTCGGACCGGGGAGCTGTTTTTT. Translated, it gives CSAAQAGGPRTGELFF.

J is TRBJ2-6 and V is TRBV4-3; no firm D call. Germline CDR1 is LGHNA and CDR2 is YSLEER. V dropped 0 bases and J dropped 0 bases, with 3 bases sitting between them. The CDR3 covers 15 residues. The CDR3: CASSQEGSGANVLTF. DNA for the CDR3: TGCGCCAGCAGCCAAGAGGGCTCTGGGGCCAACGTCCTGACTTTC.

The table lists this clone with a few counts. V gene TRBV27 combines with J gene TRBJ1-1; maybe TRBD1 (6 bases). Trimming removed 4 bases from V and 1 base from J, with 16 bases in between. This CDR3 spans 16 amino acids. In germline, CDR1 is MNHEY, CDR2 SMNVEV (reference sequence). The CDR3 here is CASSSPSGEKNTEAFF. CDR3 nucleotides: TGTGCCAGCAGTTCTCCATCAGGGGAGAAGAACACTGAAGCTTTCTTT.

The chain is built from TRBV4-1 and TRBJ2-1, with D possibly being TRBD1 or TRBD2 (6 bases each). The V end was cut by 0 bases, the J end by 3 bases, with 12 bases between. CDR1 and CDR2 (germline): MGHRA, YSYEKL. The CDR3 covers 16 residues. CDR3 DNA: TGCGCCAGCAGCCAAGATAGGGGGGACTTCTACAATGAGCAGTTCTTC. Translation: CASSQDRGDFYNEQFF.

The gene calls are TRBV7-2 and TRBJ1-1; D gene ambiguous. The CDR3 totals 13 residues. In germline, CDR1 is SGHTA, CDR2 FQGNSA. Deletions cut 1 base from V and 5 bases from J, with 8 bases between. CDR3 DNA: TGTGCCAGCAGCTTAGAGGAATGGACTGAAGCTTTCTTT. Protein sequence: CASSLEEWTEAFF.

The J gene is TRBJ1-2, the V gene TRBV6-5; D is unclear. This CDR3 is 14 amino acids long. Germline V gene sequence: CDR1 MNHEY, CDR2 SVGAGI. V lost 3 bases and J 11 bases, leaving 19 bases between the germline ends. In DNA, the CDR3 is TGTGCCAGCAGTTATGAGCAGGCTCAAGGAAGATACACCTTC. Amino acid sequence: CASSYEQAQGRYTF.

The chain recombines TRBV4-3 with TRBJ2-3, with unresolved D. The V gene's germline CDR1 is LGHNA and CDR2 YSLEER. The CDR3 is 14 residues long. Trimming shortened V by 0 bases and J by 6 bases, and 10 bases separated the two germline ends. The chain's CDR3 is CASSQDGPGDTQYF. CDR3 nucleotides: TGCGCCAGCAGCCAAGATGGCCCTGGGGATACGCAGTATTTT.

V usage is TRBV7-9 and J usage is TRBJ2-7; no firm D call. Between the trimmed V and J ends, which lost 5 bases and 4 bases, there was a span of 3 bases. Germline assignment: CDR1 SEHNR and CDR2 FQNEAQ (reference sequence). This CDR3 is built from 10 residues. CDR3 DNA: TGTGCCAGCAGCCTATACGAGCAGTACTTC. Encoded protein: CASSLYEQYF.